This T cell receptor (beta chain) was recovered during a study of OX40 agonist ivuxolimab in advanced cancers. Study-level information: Earlier anti-PD-1, anti-PD-L1 or anti-CTLA-4 therapy was permitted; about 38% had received some. Study-wide points: There were, on average, more expanded clones in CD8+ T cells than in CD4+.

The germline V gene has CDR1 LGHNA and CDR2 YNFKEQ. Trimming took 1 base from V and 6 from J; bases not matched to a gene: 2. The CDR3 is 15 residues long. Comments on this clone: Its matching antigen is unknown.

The data were produced by immunoSEQ multiplex PCR, yet TCRdb's version contains in-frame clones alone and is incomplete. There are about 20,000 clones in the sample; 80% to 90% occur only once, and roughly 60% lies in the top ten. This clonotype originated in an adult with an advanced solid tumor such as melanoma, head and neck, liver or kidney cancer. V and J are TRBV4-2 and TRBJ2-2; TRBD1 aligns across 10 bases. Sequenced material: CD4+ or CD8+ T cells sorted from blood, taken in a trial of the OX40 agonist ivuxolimab. This CDR3 is CASSQGTGGPGELFF. CDR3 sequence (DNA): TGTGCCAGCAGCCAAGGGACAGGGGGTCCCGGGGAGCTGTTTTTT.